The rows below give T cell receptor beta chains drawn from one sample of a study of CD8 T cells in ankylosing spondylitis. In TCRdb, the 5' RACE reads were re-called with MiXCR into one record per CDR3 protein. This table holds around 210,000 distinct CDR3 sequences, roughly 8.2% found once. The sample comprised blood, either unsorted or a sorted T cell fraction (not recorded which). The receptors stem from a female donor with ankylosing spondylitis or in good health (not recorded which). The CDR3 runs from the conserved cysteine through the conserved F or W. Each record gives: J gene, D gene, V gene, CDR3 length, clone size, CDR3 protein, CDR3 DNA. The D gene is left open where the match is weak. Rows give clone size only sometimes, using once, few, many, or a class for an expanded clone.

TRBJ2-1	-	TRBV9	14	many	CASSVSDYLNEQFF	TGTGCCAGCAGCGTATCGGACTACCTAAATGAGCAGTTCTTC
TRBJ2-3	-	TRBV20-1	14	many	CSARAGRTTDTQYF	TGCAGTGCTAGAGCGGGCAGGACCACAGATACGCAGTATTTT
TRBJ2-6	-	TRBV12-3/TRBV12-4	15	many	CASSSTVSGANVLTF	TGTGCCAGCAGTTCCACAGTCTCTGGGGCCAACGTCCTGACTTTC
TRBJ1-1	-	TRBV29-1	16	many	CSVFRDRMSPNTEAFF	TGCAGCGTTTTCCGGGACCGAATGTCACCGAACACTGAAGCTTTCTTT
TRBJ2-1	-	TRBV4-3	16	many	CASSPSTSTPYNEQFF	TGCGCCAGCAGCCCCTCGACTAGTACCCCCTACAATGAGCAGTTCTTC
TRBJ2-3	TRBD2	TRBV4-3	18	many	CASSQDGTSEMITDTQYF	TGCGCCAGCAGCCAAGACGGGACTAGCGAGATGATCACAGATACGCAGTATTTT
TRBJ1-1	-	TRBV29-1	11	many	CSVFGRLEAFF	TGCAGCGTTTTCGGACGTCTTGAAGCTTTCTTT
TRBJ1-2	-	TRBV12-3/TRBV12-4	10	many	CASSDYGYTF	TGTGCCAGCAGCGACTATGGCTACACCTTC
TRBJ1-1	-	TRBV7-2	12	many	CASRGDRVEAFF	TGTGCCAGCCGGGGGGACCGGGTAGAAGCTTTCTTT
TRBJ2-1	-	TRBV20-1	14	many	CSFYLSGDHNEQFF	TGCAGTTTCTATCTATCAGGGGATCACAATGAGCAGTTCTTC
TRBJ2-7	-	TRBV20-1	15	many	CSAPGAGDGSYEQYF	TGCAGTGCCCCGGGGGCGGGAGATGGGTCCTACGAGCAGTACTTC
TRBJ1-4	-	TRBV10-3	14	many	CAISSGKQNEKLFF	TGTGCCATCAGTTCGGGCAAGCAGAATGAAAAACTGTTTTTT
TRBJ2-3	TRBD2	TRBV20-1	17	many	CSARVLPPAGGTDTQYF	TGCAGTGCTAGAGTCCTCCCCCCAGCGGGAGGAACAGATACGCAGTATTTT
TRBJ2-7	-	TRBV6-1	14	-	CASSEGPTPYEQYF	TGTGCCAGCAGTGAGGGACCTACCCCTTACGAGCAGTACTTC
TRBJ2-1	TRBD2	TRBV29-1	15	many	CSVVGGRGSYNEQFF	TGCAGCGTTGTGGGGGGGAGGGGATCCTACAATGAGCAGTTCTTC
TRBJ2-1	-	TRBV5-1	12	many	CASSKGLNEQFF	TGCGCCAGCAGCAAAGGGCTCAATGAGCAGTTCTTC
TRBJ2-1	TRBD2	TRBV2	14	-	CASRREGQGNEQFF	TGTGCCAGCCGGCGGGAGGGCCAGGGAAATGAGCAGTTCTTC
TRBJ1-4	TRBD1	TRBV2	13	many	CARAGTGREKLFF	TGTGCCAGAGCCGGGACAGGGCGCGAAAAACTGTTTTTT
TRBJ2-7	-	TRBV6-1	14	many	CASSPRGLHYEQYF	TGTGCCAGCAGTCCCCGGGGGCTCCACTACGAGCAGTACTTC
TRBJ2-5	-	TRBV12-3/TRBV12-4	15	many	CASSLAQGSSETQYF	TGTGCCAGCAGTTTAGCGCAAGGATCTTCGGAGACCCAGTACTTC
TRBJ2-5	TRBD1	TRBV20-1	14	many	CSATGTGAQETQYF	TGCAGTGCTACCGGGACAGGGGCCCAAGAGACCCAGTACTTC
TRBJ1-5	-	TRBV29-1	14	many	CSVVLNGGNQPQHF	TGCAGCGTTGTCTTGAACGGGGGGAATCAGCCCCAGCATTTT
TRBJ1-2	TRBD1	TRBV7-9	14	few	CASSSSGTGGGYTF	TGTGCCAGCAGCTCATCCGGGACAGGGGGTGGCTACACCTTC
TRBJ1-2	-	TRBV4-3	16	many	CASSLGSGFANYGYTF	TGCGCCAGCAGCCTCGGGAGCGGGTTTGCTAACTATGGCTACACCTTC
TRBJ1-2	-	TRBV5-1	15	-	CASSPGTNRNYGYTF	TGCGCCAGCAGCCCAGGGACGAACCGTAACTATGGCTACACCTTC
TRBJ2-2	-	TRBV19	18	many	CASSIPSERKSNTGELFF	TGTGCCAGTAGTATTCCGTCGGAGAGGAAATCGAACACCGGGGAGCTGTTTTTT
TRBJ1-2	TRBD1	TRBV5-6	15	many	CASSLGPQGAGGYTF	TGTGCCAGCAGCTTGGGTCCGCAGGGGGCCGGGGGCTACACCTTC
TRBJ2-5	-	TRBV28	13	many	CASRSPGLETQYF	TGTGCCAGCAGATCCCCAGGGTTGGAGACCCAGTACTTC
TRBJ2-7	-	TRBV12-3/TRBV12-4	13	many	CASNVQGSYEQYF	TGTGCCAGCAATGTGCAGGGTTCCTACGAGCAGTACTTC
TRBJ1-1	TRBD1	TRBV3-1	18	many	CASSQEAGGVLLNTEAFF	TGTGCCAGCAGCCAAGAGGCAGGGGGCGTACTTCTGAACACTGAAGCTTTCTTT
TRBJ2-5	TRBD2	TRBV7-2	16	few	CASSFLPAGGQETQYF	TGTGCCAGCAGCTTTTTGCCAGCGGGAGGCCAAGAGACCCAGTACTTC
TRBJ2-3	-	TRBV20-1	13	many	CSANSEYTDTQYF	TGCAGTGCTAATTCCGAATACACAGATACGCAGTATTTT
TRBJ2-5	TRBD2	TRBV24-1	16	many	CATSDGLAVPQETQYF	TGTGCCACCAGTGATGGACTAGCGGTACCCCAAGAGACCCAGTACTTC
TRBJ2-5	-	TRBV30	13	many	CAWSSQRAETQYF	TGTGCCTGGAGTTCTCAGCGAGCGGAGACCCAGTACTTC
TRBJ1-1	-	TRBV7-9	11	many	CASSQLREAFF	TGTGCCAGCAGCCAACTGCGAGAAGCTTTCTTT
TRBJ2-1	-	TRBV5-1	15	many	CASSTRVPSYNEQFF	TGCGCCAGCAGCACCCGGGTTCCATCCTACAATGAGCAGTTCTTC
TRBJ2-2	TRBD1	TRBV11-1	16	few	CASRAPGTGGTGELFF	TGTGCCAGCAGAGCCCCCGGGACAGGGGGTACCGGGGAGCTGTTTTTT
TRBJ2-1	TRBD2	TRBV11-2	15	many	CASSPRSGTMDEQFF	TGTGCCAGCAGCCCCCGTAGCGGGACCATGGATGAGCAGTTCTTC
TRBJ1-6	-	TRBV20-1	15	many	CSAPTAAPGHSPLHF	TGCAGTGCCCCGACGGCCGCCCCGGGACATTCACCCCTCCACTTT
TRBJ2-1	-	TRBV7-9	16	-	CASSPRGGPIYNEQFF	TGTGCCAGCAGCCCCAGGGGGGGCCCGATTTACAATGAGCAGTTCTTC
TRBJ1-1	TRBD1	TRBV7-2	15	-	CASSWTGQENTEAFF	TGTGCCAGCAGCTGGACCGGACAGGAGAACACTGAAGCTTTCTTT
TRBJ2-1	TRBD2	TRBV9	17	many	CASSVGLAGVGGNEQFF	TGTGCCAGCAGCGTAGGTCTAGCGGGAGTGGGGGGCAATGAGCAGTTCTTC
TRBJ1-1	-	TRBV5-1	11	many	CASWGGTEAFF	TGCGCCAGCTGGGGGGGCACTGAAGCTTTCTTT
TRBJ2-5	-	TRBV12-3/TRBV12-4	13	many	CASSLLAWETQYF	TGTGCCAGCAGTTTATTGGCCTGGGAGACCCAGTACTTC
TRBJ2-3	TRBD2	TRBV20-1	17	many	CSATKGIAGGSTDTQYF	TGCAGTGCTACGAAGGGAATAGCGGGAGGGTCGACAGATACGCAGTATTTT
TRBJ2-3	TRBD2	TRBV12-3/TRBV12-4	14	many	CASSPTSATDTQYF	TGTGCCAGCAGTCCAACTAGCGCCACAGATACGCAGTATTTT
TRBJ2-1	TRBD1	TRBV11-2	15	many	CASSLETGMGNEQFF	TGTGCCAGCAGCTTAGAGACAGGGATGGGCAATGAGCAGTTCTTC
TRBJ2-7	-	TRBV7-9	11	few	CASTGGYEQYF	TGTGCCAGTACTGGGGGTTACGAGCAGTACTTC
TRBJ2-7	TRBD2	TRBV7-2	15	-	CASSSASGRSYEQYF	TGTGCCAGCAGCTCGGCTAGCGGGAGATCCTACGAGCAGTACTTC
TRBJ2-5	-	TRBV5-1	14	many	CASSSEGQFETQYF	TGCGCCAGCAGCTCGGAGGGACAGTTTGAGACCCAGTACTTC
TRBJ1-2	-	TRBV4-3	15	many	CASSQVGGASYGYTF	TGCGCCAGCAGCCAAGTAGGCGGGGCATCCTATGGCTACACCTTC
TRBJ2-7	-	TRBV12-3/TRBV12-4	13	many	CASSLGDSNEQYF	TGTGCCAGCAGTTTAGGAGATTCCAACGAGCAGTACTTC
TRBJ1-5	TRBD1	TRBV10-3	13	few	CAISRDRDQPQHF	TGTGCCATCAGTCGGGACAGGGACCAGCCCCAGCATTTT